This TCR beta chain was documented in a study of shared clonotypes between healthy human individuals. Study at large: A couple of women and a few men aged 18 to 49 made up the donors. CD4 naive and CD4 memory each took three plates per donor, while CD8 naive took two and CD8 memory one. General study results and limits: Naive subsets generally had larger estimated richness than memory subsets.

Cells designated naive CD8 were CD45RO-negative and were positively selected for CCR7, with terminally differentiated effector memory CD45RA+ cells excluded. Within Nashville, Tennessee resided all donors, each a Caucasian adult. Assay: immunoSEQ multiplex PCR; the TCRdb copy retains only in-frame clones and omits some. The sample contains about 2 million clones, roughly 95% of which appear only once. Germline trimming cut 3 bases from V and 5 bases from J; bases unmatched to any gene: 13. The CDR3 consists of 16 residues. Germline V gene lookup returns CDR1 SGHRS and CDR2 YFSETQ. A word on this clone: Its antigen is not known.

This TCR was recovered from a man younger than 30 in good health. The J gene is TRBJ2-5, the V gene TRBV5-1; 7 nucleotides agree with TRBD2. Sequenced sample: naive CD8+ T cells sorted from blood. CDR3 nucleotide sequence: TGCGCCAGCAGCTATTTGGGGGGGACCATCGAGGAGACCCAGTACTTC. Amino acids: CASSYLGGTIEETQYF.